This passage covers 19 T cell receptor beta chains from one sample sequenced in a study of T cell repertoires in cytomegalovirus infection. From the reads, TCRdb called clonotypes with MiXCR, one entry per CDR3 protein. The sample carries 150,000 or so distinct CDR3 sequences, roughly 6.5% recorded once. Sequencing used PBMCs. The receptors shown here come from a human donor in good health (CMV status not recorded). Some clones in this sample may be carry-over from other donors' samples.

This clonotype was picked up a small number of times. This sequence joins TRBV10-2 and TRBJ2-1; 15 bases fit TRBD2. The CDR3 extends over 16 amino acids. The germline V gene encodes CDR1 WSHSY and CDR2 SAAADI. After removal of 2 bases from V and 8 bases from J, the junction contained 4 bases not matched to a gene. CDR3 in DNA: TGCGCCAGCAGTGAGAGGACTAGCGGGGGGGCCGATGAGCAGTTCTTC. Its protein product is CASSERTSGGADEQFF.

This clonotype has at least ten counts. This chain uses TRBV7-2 with TRBJ2-1; 12 bases are a match to TRBD2. V lost 5 bases, J lost 6 bases, and 5 bases stayed unmatched. Germline loops: CDR1 SGHTA, CDR2 FQGNSA. CDR3 length: 15 residues. The CDR3 spells CASSPAGLAGNEQFF. CDR3 DNA sequence: TGTGCCAGCAGCCCAGCGGGACTAGCGGGCAATGAGCAGTTCTTC.

This chain links TRBV20-1 with TRBJ2-1; D perhaps matches TRBD1 (5 bases). The CDR3 has 14 amino acids. Germline CDR1 and CDR2: DFQATT and SNEGSKA (reference sequence). V was clipped by 1 base and J by 7 bases, with 14 bases between them. The CDR3 is CSARVPRWTNEQFF. The CDR3 coding sequence is TGCAGTGCTAGAGTCCCTAGATGGACAAATGAGCAGTTCTTC.

The table lists this clonotype with many counts. The chain links TRBV19 to TRBJ1-1; TRBD1 is a possible D gene (6 bases). Per germline, CDR1 LNHDA and CDR2 SQIVND (reference sequence). Trimming shortened V by 0 bases and J by 1 base, and 15 bases separated the two germline ends. The CDR3 consists of 17 residues. The CDR3 reads CASSIDLHRASNTEAFF. The CDR3 DNA reads TGTGCCAGTAGTATAGATCTCCACAGGGCTTCGAACACTGAAGCTTTCTTT.

This clonotype was recorded many times. The rearrangement uses TRBV7-9 and TRBJ2-1, with D unclear. Trimming left V 1 base short and J 3 bases short, with 4 bases between. CDR3 length: 13 residues. Germline V gene sequence: CDR1 SEHNR, CDR2 FQNEAQ (reference sequence). The DNA for the CDR3 is TGTGCCAGCAGCTTAGGGGACTACAATGAGCAGTTCTTC. It is translated as CASSLGDYNEQFF.

This clonotype was recorded many times. The chain employs TRBV7-2 and TRBJ1-4, with unresolved D. The length of the CDR3 is 16 residues. Deletions cut 0 bases from V and 1 base from J, with 9 bases between. Germline values: CDR1 SGHTA, CDR2 FQGNSA. This CDR3 reads CASSLAGKRTNEKLFF. The CDR3 DNA follows: TGTGCCAGCAGCTTAGCGGGCAAGAGAACTAATGAAAAACTGTTTTTT.

This clonotype occurred many times. V gene TRBV19 combines with J gene TRBJ1-1; 9 bases agree with TRBD1. CDR3 length equals 15 residues. CDR1 and CDR2 from the germline V gene are LNHDA and SQIVND (reference sequence). Unmatched junction bases numbered 5, after V lost 3 bases and J lost 3 bases. The CDR3 is CASSISGTGYTEAFF. The CDR3 nucleotides are TGTGCCAGTAGTATCTCCGGGACAGGGTACACTGAAGCTTTCTTT.

The rearrangement joins TRBV5-1 to TRBJ2-7, with TRBD1 matching over 8 bases. The V gene end was trimmed by 3 bases and the J gene end by 3 bases; junction bases not matched to a gene: 11. The CDR3 extends over 16 amino acids. Germline loops: CDR1 SGHRS, CDR2 YFSETQ. CDR3 sequence reads: CASSWAPGQADYEQYF. In DNA form, the CDR3 reads TGCGCCAGCAGCTGGGCCCCGGGACAGGCAGACTACGAGCAGTACTTC.

This clonotype was observed at least ten times. This chain connects TRBV19 to TRBJ1-2; 8 nucleotides agree with TRBD1. The germline CDR1 and CDR2 sequences are LNHDA and SQIVND (reference sequence). The V segment lost 5 bases and the J segment 4 bases; nucleotides outside the gene matches: 9. The CDR3 has 15 amino acids. This chain's CDR3 is CASSFNQGAGYGYTF. CDR3 nucleotide sequence: TGTGCCAGTAGTTTCAATCAGGGGGCCGGCTATGGCTACACCTTC.

At least ten counts were recorded for this clonotype. The chain recombines TRBV12-5 with TRBJ1-1; the D gene is possibly TRBD1 (5 bases). In germline, CDR1 is LGHNT, CDR2 FRNRAP. The germline V and J ends were trimmed by 6 bases and 8 bases, with 16 bases remaining between them. CDR3 length: 13 residues. The CDR3 loop is CASGGDLLVEAFF. CDR3 nucleotide sequence: TGTGCTAGTGGCGGGGACCTTTTAGTGGAAGCTTTCTTT.

This clonotype was counted only a few times. The chain joins TRBV4-1 to TRBJ1-1; D gene ambiguous. Germline lookup yields CDR1 MGHRA and CDR2 YSYEKL. This CDR3 is 16 amino acids long. V was trimmed by 3 bases and J by 1 base, leaving 15 bases between them. The CDR3 is CASSQKTPPGNTEAFF. CDR3 sequence (DNA): TGCGCCAGCAGCCAGAAGACCCCACCGGGGAACACTGAAGCTTTCTTT.

Ten or more counts support this clonotype. This chain joins TRBV20-1 and TRBJ1-1; the D is unclear. V was shortened by 5 bases and J by 2 bases, with 15 bases between the two germline ends. Germline V gene lookup returns CDR1 DFQATT and CDR2 SNEGSKA (reference sequence). This CDR3 spans 14 amino acids. The CDR3 reads CSAATLWINTEAFF. The CDR3 DNA reads as TGCAGTGCTGCCACACTTTGGATTAACACTGAAGCTTTCTTT.

This clonotype was seen only a few times. The J gene is TRBJ1-4, the V gene TRBV6-6; D unclear. CDR1 is MNHNY, CDR2 SVGAGI, per germline (reference sequence). The CDR3 spans 11 residues. V shed 5 bases and J shed 5 bases, with 3 bases lying between them. The CDR3 sequence: CASSINEKLFF. CDR3 nucleotides: TGTGCCAGCAGTATAAATGAAAAACTGTTTTTT.

Many counts were recorded for this clonotype. The V and J genes are TRBV7-3 and TRBJ2-3; no definite D call. V dropped 5 bases and J dropped 4 bases, with 10 bases sitting between them. Germline V gene data show CDR1 as SGHTA and CDR2 as FQGTGA. The CDR3 has 13 residues. Here the CDR3 reads CASSPELADTQYF. The CDR3 DNA follows: TGTGCCAGCAGCCCCGAATTGGCAGATACGCAGTATTTT.

At least ten counts were recorded for this clonotype. The chain couples TRBV7-2 to TRBJ1-1, with D perhaps TRBD1 (6 bases). CDR3 length equals 15 residues. The V gene lost 6 bases and the J gene lost 5 bases, with 19 bases spanning the gap. The V gene's germline CDR1 is SGHTA and CDR2 FQGNSA. Written as DNA, the CDR3 is TGTGCCAGCAGTCGCGCCCCGGGGCAGGGGACTGAAGCTTTCTTT. Its translation is CASSRAPGQGTEAFF.

This clonotype came up many times. This chain connects TRBV20-1 to TRBJ2-3; 7 bases map to TRBD2. Germline CDR1 DFQATT, CDR2 SNEGSKA (reference sequence). This CDR3 spans 13 amino acids. Trimming cost V 3 bases and J 1 base; bases outside gene matches: 1. The CDR3 DNA follows: TGCAGTGCTAGGGCGGGGGGCACAGATACGCAGTATTTT. It codes for CSARAGGTDTQYF.

In this sample, this clonotype turned up many times. The rearrangement uses TRBV7-2 and TRBJ1-1, with TRBD1 identical over 8 bases. This CDR3 contains 14 residues. J gave up 0 bases and V 5 bases, and 2 bases lay outside the gene matches. Germline CDR1 SGHTA, CDR2 FQGNSA. The CDR3 DNA reads TGTGCCAGCAGCAAGGACAGGGTGAACACTGAAGCTTTCTTT. This encodes CASSKDRVNTEAFF.

This clonotype was seen at least ten times. V and J are TRBV11-3 and TRBJ2-3, with D possibly being TRBD2 (5 bases). The CDR3 length is 13 residues. Germline-derived CDR1 and CDR2 are SGHNT and YENEEA. Trimming cost V 5 bases and J 2 bases, with 8 bases left between them. The CDR3 sequence: CASSERDTDTQYF. CDR3 coding DNA: TGTGCCAGCAGCGAACGGGACACAGATACGCAGTATTTT.

The chain has TRBV20-1 and TRBJ2-7, with TRBD1 matching 10 bases. Per the germline V gene, CDR1 is DFQATT and CDR2 is SNEGSKA (reference sequence). Trimming at V came to 4 bases and at J to 3 bases, leaving 6 bases not matched to a gene. The CDR3 contains 14 residues. CDR3 nucleotide sequence: TGCAGTGCTAAATCGGGACAGGGGAACTACGAGCAGTACTTC. Amino acids: CSAKSGQGNYEQYF.